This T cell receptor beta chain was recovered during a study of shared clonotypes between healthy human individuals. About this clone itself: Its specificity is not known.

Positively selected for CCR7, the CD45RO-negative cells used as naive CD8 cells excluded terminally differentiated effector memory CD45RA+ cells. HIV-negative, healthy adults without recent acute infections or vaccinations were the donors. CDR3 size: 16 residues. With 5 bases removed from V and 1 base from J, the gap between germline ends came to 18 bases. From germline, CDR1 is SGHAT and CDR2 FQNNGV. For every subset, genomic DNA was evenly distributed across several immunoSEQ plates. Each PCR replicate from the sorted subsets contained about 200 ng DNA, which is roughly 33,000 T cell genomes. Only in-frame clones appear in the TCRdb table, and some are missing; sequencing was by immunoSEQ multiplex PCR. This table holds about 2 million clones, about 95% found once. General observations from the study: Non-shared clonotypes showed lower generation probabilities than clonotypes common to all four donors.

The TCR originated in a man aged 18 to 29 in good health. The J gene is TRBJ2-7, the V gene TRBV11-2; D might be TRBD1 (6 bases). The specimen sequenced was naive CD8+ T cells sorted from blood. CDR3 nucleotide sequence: TGTGCCAGCAGCCCAACTCTCAGGACAGTGTCCTACGAGCAGTACTTC. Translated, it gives CASSPTLRTVSYEQYF.